This T cell receptor beta chain was captured by sequencing in a study of response to subunit inactivated influenza vaccine. Via MiXCR, TCRdb re-called the RT-PCR reads, giving one row per CDR3 protein. Of hundreds of thousands of distinct CDR3 sequences listed, approximately 10% are singletons. Germline V gives CDR1 DFQATT, CDR2 SNEGSKA (reference sequence). The CDR3 extends over 14 amino acids. Deletions cut 4 bases from V and 1 base from J, with 13 bases between. The table lists this clonotype with a few counts. These data also featured in a second study, about T cells expressing NK-cell markers. That investigation notes: For TCR beta, cDNA was produced by 5'RACE template switching with UMIs. Researchers got TCR beta repertoires out of sorted CD3+CD56+NKG2C+, CD3+CD56+NKG2C- and CD3+CD56-NKG2C+ T cells. Of the CD8+ T cells in 5 to 7 donors, roughly 1.0-7.0% belonged to dominant NKG2C+ clonotypes.

This sequence joins TRBV20-1 and TRBJ2-5; D unclear. The sequence was collected from a man aged 45-65 years who received an inactivated influenza vaccine. The specimen comprised PBMCs from blood, sampled on the day of vaccination. Here the CDR3 reads CSANFVRSQETQYF. DNA for the CDR3: TGCAGTGCTAATTTTGTGAGGAGCCAAGAGACCCAGTACTTC.